Sequencing of this T cell receptor beta chain was carried out in a study of blood T cells in healthy people across ages. Study results and limitations: Diversity estimated from one million T cells was considered an underestimate. Roughly linearly, TCR beta diversity per million T cells fell as age increased.

Together with a sample-barcoded 5' primer, a J-beta primer mix was included in a second PCR lasting about 7 to 11 cycles. Every cDNA molecule carried a tag from a template-switch adaptor bearing 12 random nucleotides. Via MiXCR, TCRdb re-called the 5' RACE reads, giving one row per CDR3 protein. The repertoire holds some 640,000 distinct CDR3 sequences, with about 30% as singletons. The table lists this clonotype with many counts. Its antigen is as yet unknown. Isolation per sample recovered at least 7 million PBMCs. The sequence was collected from a woman of 80 years or more in good health. Material: blood.

The DNA for the CDR3 is TGCAGTGCTAGTCCCAGGGGCCGCTCAGGGCCCCAGCATTTT. This codes for CSASPRGRSGPQHF. The chain is built from TRBV20-1 and TRBJ1-5; possible D gene TRBD1, 6 bases. Trimming shortened V by 3 bases and J by 9 bases, and 18 bases separated the two germline ends. The germline gives CDR1 DFQATT, CDR2 SNEGSKA (reference sequence). CDR3 length: 14 residues.